This TCR beta chain was captured in a study of T cell responses to AZD1222 COVID-19 vaccine. As for the study in general: Doses given second, at about 4 or about 12 weeks, were pooled.

The table came from immunoSEQ multiplex PCR; TCRdb's copy has only in-frame clones and leaves some out. The sample records roughly 190,000 clones, roughly 92% being singletons. Germline V gives CDR1 MDHEN, CDR2 SYDVKM. This CDR3 contains 14 residues. Trimming shortened V by 8 bases and J by 2 bases, and 10 bases separated the two germline ends. This clonotype was sampled from an adult in good health. This chain connects TRBV28 to TRBJ2-6, with D maybe TRBD2 (7 bases). Sequences were derived from peripheral blood, sampled on day 0 of AZD1222 vaccination. Here the CDR3 reads CASWGGTGANVLTF. DNA for the CDR3: TGTGCCAGCTGGGGGGGCACTGGGGCCAACGTCCTGACTTTC.